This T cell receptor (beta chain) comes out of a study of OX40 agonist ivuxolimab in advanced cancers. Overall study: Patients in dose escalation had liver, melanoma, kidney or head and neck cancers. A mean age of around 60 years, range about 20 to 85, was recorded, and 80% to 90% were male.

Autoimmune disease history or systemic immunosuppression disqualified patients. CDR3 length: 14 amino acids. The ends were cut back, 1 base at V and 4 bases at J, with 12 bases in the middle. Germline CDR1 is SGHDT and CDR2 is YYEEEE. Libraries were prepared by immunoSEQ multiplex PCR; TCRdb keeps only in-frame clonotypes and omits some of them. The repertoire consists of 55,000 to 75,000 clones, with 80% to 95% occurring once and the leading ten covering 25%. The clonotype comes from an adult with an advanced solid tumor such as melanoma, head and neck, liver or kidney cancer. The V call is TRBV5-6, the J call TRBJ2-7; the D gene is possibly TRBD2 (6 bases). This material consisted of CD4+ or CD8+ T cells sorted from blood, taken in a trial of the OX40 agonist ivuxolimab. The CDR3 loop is CASSLSGRDYEQYF. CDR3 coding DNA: TGTGCCAGCAGCTTGTCCGGGCGGGATTACGAGCAGTACTTC.